The sequence of this T cell receptor beta chain was determined in a study of Ad26.COV2.S vaccination and SARS-CoV-2 variants (dated by TCRdb to the early 2020s). Study-level background: Vaccine-arm donors came from COV1001, a multicentre, randomized, double-blind, placebo-controlled phase I-IIa trial of Ad26.COV2.S in healthy adults. Blinding of investigators to trial group allocation was maintained during experiments and outcome assessment. Ad26.COV2.S was administered intramuscularly at a dose of 5x10^10 or 1x10^11 viral particles, either as one shot or as two shots given 56 days apart. Sequencing of the TCRbeta repertoire served to evaluate the specificity and breadth of SARS-CoV-2-reactive T cell receptors following Ad26.COV2.S vaccination. Trial participants were randomized into five groups of five: low-dose or high-dose Ad26.COV2.S given once or twice, or placebo on both occasions. A total of around 32 samples were included in the TCR-sequenced set, comprising around 19 Ad26.COV2.S vaccine recipients, 5 placebo recipients and 8 SARS-CoV-2 convalescent individuals.

Here is what the overall study found, with its caveats: After vaccination, substantial breadth of spike-specific CD8+ and CD4+ T cell responses was reported. Vaccine and placebo recipients had similar non-spike TCR breadth, a finding consistent with the vaccine containing only spike. Comparing responses between vaccine doses or regimens was not something the study was powered to do. Ad26.COV2.S recipients had higher spike-specific TCR breadth than placebo recipients (P = 0.0014). According to the authors, total T cell responses may have been underestimated by the TCR breadth and depth analyses.

The immunoSEQ Assay was the method used to sequence TCRbeta CDR3 regions. After extraction, genomic DNA underwent amplification by bias-controlled multiplex PCR, followed by high-throughput sequencing. On the authors' methods: To quantify the absolute abundance of each unique TCRbeta CDR3 region, sequences were collapsed and filtered. Usable DNA was measured by amplifying reference genes present in all nucleated cells, and TCRbeta template counts were normalized to that usable DNA to estimate T cell fraction. Repertoire TCRs were annotated as SARS-CoV-2-specific by exact matching of V gene, CDR3 amino acid sequence and J gene to a known reactive TCR set. The reference SARS-CoV-2 TCR set was obtained from MIRA and was filtered for enrichment in COVID-19-positive ImmuneCODE repertoires, whereby public or cross-reactive TCRs were removed. Using the MIRA antigens, annotated TCRs were further analysed by specific ORF or by position within an ORF. Breadth was defined as annotated unique rearrangements over total unique productive rearrangements; depth was the summed frequency of those rearrangements. Two-sided Wilcoxon rank-sum tests were used to compare TCR breadth between groups. TCRdb mirrors the immuneACCESS table, restricted to in-frame sequences. Some clones are absent from its copies; in checked studies, under half trace to an unresolved V gene, and the reason for the others is unknown. V and J calls and clone size are those listed in that table; D and trimming were worked out from the DNA. The sample has 290,000 or so clones on record, approximately 89% of them singletons. The ten biggest clones cover 3% to 4% of the sample.

For this clone: Which antigen it targets is not known. It has no much larger one-base neighbor in the sample; base qualities were not kept.

Cut back by 0 bases and 1 base, the V and J ends lie 13 bases apart. As encoded in the germline V gene (reference sequence), CDR1 is LNHNV while CDR2 is YYDKDF. The CDR3 measures 17 amino acids from cysteine to phenylalanine. This entry keeps only the CDR3 DNA: 51 bases, framed from base 1. This specimen's treatment or condition label, per the study, means: about 20 received Ad26.COV2.S at low or high dose, single or two shots; 5 received placebo; per-sample allocation not given. Repertoires of vaccine and placebo recipients were sequenced from samples collected on day 63 after the first injection. Between 29 July and 7 August 2020, Cohort 1b enrolled some 25 adults aged 18-55 years at one site in Boston, USA. As a vaccine, Ad26.COV2.S was a replication-incompetent adenovirus type 26 vector that expressed a prefusion-stabilized SARS-CoV-2 spike protein derived from the original Wuhan strain.

This TCR was recovered from a person between 18 and 59 years old who received the Ad26.COV2.S COVID-19 vaccine or a placebo. Recombination joined TRBV15 with TRBJ2-4, with a tentative D gene TRBD2 over 6 matching bases. The source material was peripheral blood, sampled in a trial of Ad26.COV2.S vaccine versus placebo. The CDR3 region has the sequence CATSRDPPGDAKNIQYF. The DNA is TGTGCCACCAGCAGAGATCCCCCGGGGGATGCCAAAAACATTCAGTACTTC.